One sample yielded the 17 T cell receptor beta chains listed below, sequenced in a study of T-cell reconstitution after alpha-beta-depleted transplantation in children. Preparation of the TCRbeta library used unique molecular identifiers. TCRdb called the PCR reads again in MiXCR, with one record for every CDR3 protein. Here the sample spans about 830,000 distinct CDR3 sequences, about 15% being singletons. Sequenced here: PBMCs, mostly from graft donor cells, sampled 360 days after TCRalphabeta/CD19-depleted stem cell transplant. These receptors came from a male patient aged 5 to 17 who had a stem cell transplant for acute lymphoblastic leukemia, so the T cells may come from the graft donor.

This clonotype was seen a few times. CDR3 sequence: CSASSGLAVLASLNEQFF. The CDR3 DNA is TGCAGTGCTAGTAGCGGACTAGCGGTTCTCGCCTCCCTAAATGAGCAGTTCTTC. The genes are TRBV20-1 and TRBJ2-1; 10 bases agree with TRBD2. The CDR3 sequence is 18 residues long. V was pared by 3 bases and J by 7 bases, with 18 bases of the junction left unmatched. Germline CDR1 and CDR2: DFQATT and SNEGSKA (reference sequence).

This clonotype appeared many times. The chain employs TRBV12-3 or TRBV12-4 and TRBJ1-5; the D is unclear. Trimming stripped 3 bases from V and 3 bases from J, with 9 bases between. The CDR3 runs 14 residues. The CDR3 coding sequence is TGTGCCAGCAGTTTTTTGGGTCACAATCAGCCCCAGCATTTT. This codes for CASSFLGHNQPQHF.

The gene calls are TRBV29-1 and TRBJ2-7; TRBD2 agrees at 11 bases. The V gene's germline CDR1 is SQVTM and CDR2 ANQGSEA. CDR3 length equals 16 residues. V lost 6 bases and J lost 1; bases outside the gene matches: 11. The CDR3 DNA is TGCAGCGTGGCCGGGACTAGCGGCTTTTTATCCTACGAGCAGTACTTC. This codes for CSVAGTSGFLSYEQYF.

The CDR3 reads CASRISPGQPYYEQYF. The CDR3 nucleotides are TGTGCCAGCAGGATATCACCGGGACAGCCTTACTACGAGCAGTACTTC. The genes are TRBV28 and TRBJ2-7; 7 nucleotides agree with TRBD1. After removal of 6 bases from V and 3 bases from J, the junction contained 14 bases not matched to a gene. The CDR3 extends over 16 amino acids. CDR1 and CDR2 (germline): MDHEN, SYDVKM.

The sample holds a few counts of this clonotype. This rearrangement joins TRBV7-8 to TRBJ1-2; 7 nucleotides match TRBD1. The J segment lost 2 bases and the V segment lost 4 bases, leaving 4 bases of the junction unmatched. Germline assignment: CDR1 SGHVS and CDR2 FQNEAQ. The length of the CDR3 is 14 residues. CDR3 sequence: CASSSQGHNYGYTF. In nucleotides, the CDR3 is TGTGCCAGCAGCTCACAGGGGCACAACTATGGCTACACCTTC.

This clonotype was picked up a small number of times. The chain couples TRBV6-2 or TRBV6-3 to TRBJ2-1, with D perhaps TRBD1 or TRBD2 (6 bases each). V was shortened by 8 bases and J by 0 bases, with 14 bases between the two germline ends. The CDR3 length is 15 residues. Germline lookup yields CDR1 MNHEY and CDR2 SVGEGT. In nucleotides, the CDR3 is TGTGCCAGCGCCTACGGGGGCCTCTCCTACAATGAGCAGTTCTTC. Encoded protein: CASAYGGLSYNEQFF.

CDR3 in amino acids: CASSYGRGQDEQYF. The CDR3 region has the DNA TGTGCCAGCAGTTACGGCAGGGGGCAGGACGAGCAGTACTTC. V gene TRBV6-5 combines with J gene TRBJ2-7; 8 nucleotides agree with TRBD1. J lost 5 bases, V lost 2 bases, and 5 bases had no gene match. The CDR3 is 14 residues long. Germline V lookup: CDR1 MNHEY, CDR2 SVGAGI.

This clonotype was detected a few times. CDR3 in DNA: TGTGCCAGCAGCATTGGAACCCGGGGGGGATCAGATACGCAGTATTTT. Translation gives CASSIGTRGGSDTQYF. The V gene is TRBV12-3 or TRBV12-4, the J gene TRBJ2-3; 8 bases map to TRBD2. Losses at the gene ends were 6 bases for V and 4 bases for J; bases not matched to a gene: 12. The CDR3 is 16 residues long.

This clonotype has a count of ten or more. The chain links TRBV29-1 to TRBJ2-2; 7 bases are a match to TRBD2. V lost 4 bases, J lost 4 bases, and 12 bases stayed unmatched. From germline, CDR1 is SQVTM and CDR2 ANQGSEA. The CDR3 has 16 amino acids. DNA of the CDR3: TGCAGCGTTGCGGTCCCATGGGAGCGGGGCACCGGGGAGCTGTTTTTT. This gives the protein CSVAVPWERGTGELFF.

V is TRBV3-1 and J is TRBJ2-7, with D possibly TRBD2 on 6 matching bases. V was shortened by 4 bases and J by 5 bases, with 21 bases between the two germline ends. This CDR3 region has 16 residues. Germline V gives CDR1 LGHDT, CDR2 YNNKEL (reference sequence). The DNA for the CDR3 is TGTGCCAGCAGCCCGTTGAGTACGAGCGGGTTCCACGAGCAGTACTTC. Translation: CASSPLSTSGFHEQYF.

This clonotype has just a few counts. CDR3 in amino acids: CASSPYPPGHHQETQYF. CDR3 coding DNA: TGTGCCAGCAGTCCTTATCCCCCGGGACACCACCAAGAGACCCAGTACTTC. The rearrangement uses TRBV12-3 or TRBV12-4 and TRBJ2-5; maybe TRBD1 (6 bases). The CDR3 consists of 17 residues. Trimming pared 5 bases from V and 0 bases from J, leaving 19 bases between.

V usage is TRBV9 and J usage is TRBJ2-7; no definite D call. V lost 0 bases and J lost 7, with 5 bases in between. CDR1 SGDLS and CDR2 YYNGEE come from the germline V gene. This CDR3 is 11 amino acids long. CDR3 coding DNA: TGTGCCAGCAGCGTAGACCCTGAGCAGTACTTC. It specifies CASSVDPEQYF.

This chain connects TRBV7-8 to TRBJ2-7; either TRBD1 or TRBD2 may fit D (5 bases each). Trimming pared 5 bases from V and 3 bases from J, leaving 14 bases between. The CDR3 runs 14 residues. The germline CDR1 and CDR2 sequences are SGHVS and FQNEAQ. Here the CDR3 reads CASSIGTTYYEQYF. The CDR3 nucleotides read TGTGCCAGCAGCATCGGGACGACATACTACGAGCAGTACTTC.

This clonotype was observed a single time. The rearrangement uses TRBV19 and TRBJ2-2, with TRBD2 matching over 10 bases. This CDR3 has 17 amino acids. Losses at the gene ends were 3 bases for V and 4 bases for J; bases not matched to a gene: 8. The germline V gene has CDR1 LNHDA and CDR2 SQIVND (reference sequence). Written as DNA, the CDR3 is TGTGCCAGTAGTATCCCAACGACTAGCGGGCTCACCGGGGAGCTGTTTTTT. Residues: CASSIPTTSGLTGELFF. Looking up the rest from reference TRBV19 and TRBJ2-2 gives the full variable domain: DGGITQSPKYLFRKEGQNVTLSCEQNLNHDAMYWYRQDPGQGLRLIYYSQIVNDFQKGDIAEGYSVSREKKESFPLTVTSAQKNPTAFYLCASSIPTTSGLTGELFFGEGSRLTVL.

In its sample, this clonotype was seen many times. The chain has TRBV12-3 or TRBV12-4 and TRBJ2-1; D is undetermined. The CDR3 is made up of 11 amino acids. Between the trimmed V and J ends, which lost 5 bases and 5 bases, there was a span of 4 bases. CDR3 amino acids: CASSQHNEQFF. DNA of the CDR3: TGTGCCAGCAGTCAGCACAATGAGCAGTTCTTC.

There are a few counts of this clonotype. V gene TRBV12-3 or TRBV12-4 combines with J gene TRBJ2-4, with 8 bases lining up with TRBD2. The CDR3 spans 15 residues. V was clipped by 5 bases and J by 6 bases; unmatched bases: 9. The CDR3 spells CASSPPSGSTNIQYF. The CDR3 bases are TGTGCCAGCAGTCCCCCCAGCGGGAGCACAAACATTCAGTACTTC.

The chain couples TRBV4-1 to TRBJ2-1; 10 bases match TRBD2. V lost 4 bases, J lost 0 bases, and 6 bases stayed unmatched. The CDR3 contains 17 residues. Germline CDR1 is MGHRA and CDR2 is YSYEKL. Here the CDR3 reads CASSRGLAVSSYNEQFF. For the CDR3, the DNA is TGCGCCAGCAGCCGCGGACTAGCGGTAAGCTCCTACAATGAGCAGTTCTTC.